This T cell receptor beta chain is from a study of CD8+CD57+ T cells in acquired aplastic anemia (dated by TCRdb to the late 2010s). With regard to the full study: A CD8+CD57+ expansion meant a frequency higher than the mean frequency seen in healthy subjects.

Concerning this clonotype: Its antigen remains undetermined. Qualities for individual bases were not recorded, and no much larger clone is one base off.

Genomic DNA served as template for TCR beta VDJ combination and CDR3 sequence profiling. An Illumina HiSeq 2000 was used for TCR repertoire sequencing. The authors' pipeline ran thus. Repertoire assessment relied on Simpson's diversity index, CDR3 size and DJ length profiles, and TRBV/TRBJ rearrangement plots. The immunodominant clone was defined as the most abundant DNA sequence in deep sequencing data. CDR3 amino acid sequences were screened for sharing across subjects and were compared with published repertoires and the VDJdb database. TCRdb reprocessed the public reads (quality trimming at Q25 with fastp, clone calling with MiXCR) and kept in-frame beta chains. Rows are combined by CDR3 protein, so each entry shows the most common genes and DNA. For this entry, the V and J calls and clone size follow TCRdb and not the study's own pipeline. This sample comprises roughly 16,000 distinct CDR3 sequences, 30% to 45% of them detected only once. The leading ten clones occupy 80% to 90% of the sample.

Expansion of CD8+CD57+ cells had been shown by flow cytometry in the patients chosen for sequencing. For a sixth of the 12 patients who had sufficient cells, CD8+CD57+ effector memory cells were also sequenced. Every patient had a diagnosis of severe acquired aplastic anemia based on International Study of Aplastic Anemia and Agranulocytosis and Camitta criteria. Patients had received no therapy at the time of blood sampling. Bead enrichment of CD8+CD57+ cells gave a mean DNA yield of about 1.6 ug. TCR repertoires of sorted CD4+ and CD8+ blood T cells from severe aplastic anemia patients and healthy subjects were deep-sequenced in the study. Patients were enrolled under clinicaltrials.gov protocols 00001620, 01623167, 00001397, 00071045, 00081523 and 00961064 in the USA. Ficoll-Paque density gradient centrifugation was used to isolate peripheral blood mononuclear cells. The full study reports these points: In patients, diversity was lower in CD8+CD57+ cells than in the total CD4+ and CD8+ cell pools. CD8+ Simpson's diversity did not differ significantly between patients and healthy controls (P=0.060). Roughly 29 CD8+ CDR3 sequences were found in both patients and controls but appeared to be highly expressed in patients and within the immunodominant clones of the patients.

Sample: CD8+CD57+ T cells sorted from PBMCs. The meaning of the sample's cell subset or site label: bead-enriched CD8+CD57+ effector memory T cells from SAA patients. This TCR derives from a human donor with aplastic anemia.

The CDR3 region reads CASSQQAGVGYEQYF. The sequenced DNA: TGCGCCAGCAGCCAACAAGCGGGAGTGGGGTACGAGCAGTACTTC. Recombination connected TRBV4-1 to TRBJ2-7; 8 of the junction bases match TRBD2. The CDR3 covers 15 residues, taking in both the cysteine and the phenylalanine. The entry retains the CDR3 DNA only, 45 bases that are in frame from base 1. Trimmed from V: 2 bases; trimmed from J: 4 bases; junction bases lacking a gene match: 7. Reading the germline V gene gives CDR1 MGHRA and CDR2 YSYEKL.